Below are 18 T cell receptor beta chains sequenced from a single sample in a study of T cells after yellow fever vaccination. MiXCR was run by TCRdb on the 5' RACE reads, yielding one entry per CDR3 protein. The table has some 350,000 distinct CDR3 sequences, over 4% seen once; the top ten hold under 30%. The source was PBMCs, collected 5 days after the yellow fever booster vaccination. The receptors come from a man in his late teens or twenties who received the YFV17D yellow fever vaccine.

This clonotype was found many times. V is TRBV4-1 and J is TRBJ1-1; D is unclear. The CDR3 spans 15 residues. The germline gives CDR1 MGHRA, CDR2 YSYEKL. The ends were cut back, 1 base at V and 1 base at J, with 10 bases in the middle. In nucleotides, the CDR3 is TGCGCCAGCAGCCAAGGTCCCAGTTCGAACACTGAAGCTTTCTTT. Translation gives CASSQGPSSNTEAFF.

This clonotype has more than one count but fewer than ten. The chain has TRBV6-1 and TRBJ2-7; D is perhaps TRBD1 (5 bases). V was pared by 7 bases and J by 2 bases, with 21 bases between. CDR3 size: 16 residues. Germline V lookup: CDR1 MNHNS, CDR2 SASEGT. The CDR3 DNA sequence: TGTGCCAGCACCGAAGGAAGGCAGGGTGGCGCCTACGAGCAGTACGTC. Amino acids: CASTEGRQGGAYEQYV.

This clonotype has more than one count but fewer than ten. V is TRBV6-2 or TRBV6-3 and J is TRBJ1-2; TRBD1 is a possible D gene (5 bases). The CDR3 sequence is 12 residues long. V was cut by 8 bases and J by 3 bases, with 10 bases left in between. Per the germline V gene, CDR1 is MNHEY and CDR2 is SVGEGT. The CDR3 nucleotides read TGTGCCAGCCGGACATCTGACTATGGCTACACCTTC. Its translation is CASRTSDYGYTF.

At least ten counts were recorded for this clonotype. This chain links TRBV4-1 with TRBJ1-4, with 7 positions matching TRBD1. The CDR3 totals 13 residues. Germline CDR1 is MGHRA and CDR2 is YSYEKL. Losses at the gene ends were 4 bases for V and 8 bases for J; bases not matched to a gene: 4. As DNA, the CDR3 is TGCGCCAGCAGCCTGTTAGGGGGCGAAAAACTGTTTTTT. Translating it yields CASSLLGGEKLFF.

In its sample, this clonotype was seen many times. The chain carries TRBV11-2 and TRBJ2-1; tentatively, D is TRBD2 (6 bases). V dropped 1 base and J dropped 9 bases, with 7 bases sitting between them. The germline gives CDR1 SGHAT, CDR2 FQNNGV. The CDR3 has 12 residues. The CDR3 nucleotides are TGTGCCAGCAGCTTAGGGCGGGGTGAGCAGTTCTTC. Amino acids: CASSLGRGEQFF.

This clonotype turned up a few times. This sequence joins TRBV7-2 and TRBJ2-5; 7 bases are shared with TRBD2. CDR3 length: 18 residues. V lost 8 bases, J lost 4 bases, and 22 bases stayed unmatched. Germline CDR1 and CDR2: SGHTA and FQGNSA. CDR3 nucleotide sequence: TGTGCCAGCTCCACGGCTAGCGGATTGACCTTAAGCGGAGAGACCCAGTACTTC. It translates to CASSTASGLTLSGETQYF.

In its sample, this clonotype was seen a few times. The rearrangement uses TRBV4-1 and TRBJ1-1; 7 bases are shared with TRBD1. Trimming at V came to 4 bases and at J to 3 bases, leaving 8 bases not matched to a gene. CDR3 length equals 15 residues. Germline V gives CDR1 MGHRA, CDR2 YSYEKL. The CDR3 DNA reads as TGCGCCAGCAGCCCGGAGACAGGGTGGGACACTGAAGCTTTCTTT. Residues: CASSPETGWDTEAFF.

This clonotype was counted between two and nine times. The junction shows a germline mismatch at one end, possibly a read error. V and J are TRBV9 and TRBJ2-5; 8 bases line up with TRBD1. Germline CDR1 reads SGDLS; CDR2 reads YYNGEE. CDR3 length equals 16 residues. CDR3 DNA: TGTGCCAGCAGCGTAGGAGCCCGGGACAGGTCGGAGACTCAGTACTTC. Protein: CASSVGARDRSETQYF.

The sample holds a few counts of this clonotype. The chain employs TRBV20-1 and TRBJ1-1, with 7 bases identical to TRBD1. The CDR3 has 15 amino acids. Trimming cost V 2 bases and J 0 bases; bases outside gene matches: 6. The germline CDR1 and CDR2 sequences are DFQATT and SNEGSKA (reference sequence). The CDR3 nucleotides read TGCAGTGCTAGATCATCAGGGGGAATGAACACTGAAGCTTTCTTT. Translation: CSARSSGGMNTEAFF.

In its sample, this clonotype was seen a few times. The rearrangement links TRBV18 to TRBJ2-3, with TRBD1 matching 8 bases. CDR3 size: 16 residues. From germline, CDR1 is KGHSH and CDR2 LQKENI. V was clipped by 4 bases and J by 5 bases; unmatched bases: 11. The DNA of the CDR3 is TGTGCCAGCTCACAGTACAGGGGGGCCAAGGAAGATACGCAGTATTTT. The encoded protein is CASSQYRGAKEDTQYF.

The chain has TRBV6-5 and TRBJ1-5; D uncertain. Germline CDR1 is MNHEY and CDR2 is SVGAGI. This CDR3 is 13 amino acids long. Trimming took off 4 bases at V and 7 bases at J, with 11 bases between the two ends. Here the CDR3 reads CASSSSKEQPQHF. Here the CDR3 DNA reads TGTGCCAGCAGTTCCTCAAAGGAACAGCCCCAGCATTTT.

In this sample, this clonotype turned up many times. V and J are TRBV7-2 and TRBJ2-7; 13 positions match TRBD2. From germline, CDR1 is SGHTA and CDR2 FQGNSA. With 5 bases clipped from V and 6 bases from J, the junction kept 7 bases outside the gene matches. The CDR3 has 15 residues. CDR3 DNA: TGTGCCAGCAGCACCGGACTAGCGGGGGTAGGCGAGCAGTACTTC. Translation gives CASSTGLAGVGEQYF.

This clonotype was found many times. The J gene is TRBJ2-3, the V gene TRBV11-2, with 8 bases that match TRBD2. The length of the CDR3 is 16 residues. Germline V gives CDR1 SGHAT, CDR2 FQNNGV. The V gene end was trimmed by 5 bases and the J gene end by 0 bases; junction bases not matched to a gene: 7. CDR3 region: CASSQGGGPSTDTQYF. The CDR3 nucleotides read TGTGCCAGCAGCCAAGGCGGGGGGCCGAGCACAGATACGCAGTATTTT.

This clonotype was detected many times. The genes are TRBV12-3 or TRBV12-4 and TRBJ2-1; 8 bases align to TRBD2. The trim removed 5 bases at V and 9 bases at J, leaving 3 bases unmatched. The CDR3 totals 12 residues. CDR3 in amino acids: CASSGLAFEQFF. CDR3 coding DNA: TGTGCCAGCAGTGGACTAGCATTTGAGCAGTTCTTC.

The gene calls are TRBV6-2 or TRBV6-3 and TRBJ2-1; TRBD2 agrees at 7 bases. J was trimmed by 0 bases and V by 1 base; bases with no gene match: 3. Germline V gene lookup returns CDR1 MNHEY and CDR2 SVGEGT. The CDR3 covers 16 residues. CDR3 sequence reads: CASSYLGGSSYNEQFF. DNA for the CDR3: TGTGCCAGCAGTTACTTGGGGGGGAGCTCCTACAATGAGCAGTTCTTC.

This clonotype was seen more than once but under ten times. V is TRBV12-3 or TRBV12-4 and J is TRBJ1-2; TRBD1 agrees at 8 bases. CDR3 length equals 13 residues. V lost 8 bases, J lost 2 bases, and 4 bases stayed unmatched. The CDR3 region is CASQGAWNYGYTF. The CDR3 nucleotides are TGTGCCAGCCAGGGGGCTTGGAACTATGGCTACACCTTC.

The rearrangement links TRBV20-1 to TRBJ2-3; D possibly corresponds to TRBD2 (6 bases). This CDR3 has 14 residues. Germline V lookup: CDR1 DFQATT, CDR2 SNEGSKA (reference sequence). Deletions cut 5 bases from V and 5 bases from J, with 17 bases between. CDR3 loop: CSALPGLQGDTQYF. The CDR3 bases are TGCAGTGCTCTCCCGGGACTCCAGGGAGATACGCAGTATTTT.

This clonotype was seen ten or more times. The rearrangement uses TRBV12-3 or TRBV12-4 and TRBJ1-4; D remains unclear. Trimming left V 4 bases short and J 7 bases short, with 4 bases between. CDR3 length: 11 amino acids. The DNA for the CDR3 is TGTGCCAGCAGTTGGGGTGAAAAACTGTTTTTT. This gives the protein CASSWGEKLFF.